This entry concerns a single TCR beta chain. Its antigen is as yet unknown. TCR alpha and TCR beta cDNA libraries carrying sample barcodes and UMIs came from 5'RACE with constant-segment primers. From the 5' RACE reads, TCRdb called clonotypes with MiXCR, one entry per CDR3 protein. The sample lists roughly 340,000 distinct CDR3 sequences; approximately 22% were seen once. This sample stems from a study of T-cell memory formation after mild COVID-19. Study outcomes and limitations: Within pre-infection memory, some responding clones were found, suggesting cross-reactive memory joined.

J lost 8 bases, V lost 5 bases, and 10 bases had no gene match. Per the germline V gene, CDR1 is MDHEN and CDR2 is SYDVKM. This CDR3 region has 15 residues. The gene calls are TRBV28 and TRBJ2-3; TRBD1 matches at 10 bases. The clonotype originates from a man between 18 and 35 years old who had mild COVID-19 (a few samples of this study predate the infection). Cell type and time point are not known. The source material was PBMCs or a T cell subset sorted from them (not recorded which). The CDR3 DNA reads as TGTGCCAGCAGTCCGGACAGGGGGGGATATGGTACGCAGTATTTT. As protein: CASSPDRGGYGTQYF.